This TCR beta chain is from a study of blood T cell repertoires in COVID-19. Study-wide context: COVID-19 samples, acute and convalescent, were from the United States, Italy and Spain.

In the original processing: How many nucleated cells were present was estimated from reference gene primer amplification. Method: immunoSEQ multiplex PCR; TCRdb's copy keeps in-frame clones and lacks some. V, J and clone size were drawn from that table, and D and trimming were deduced from the DNA. The repertoire holds around 250,000 clones, 75% to 90% seen once, with around 1.8% in the top ten. Participant reports of clinical history set cohort assignment. Recovered Cohort 3 donors showed two negative PCRs, clearance, or symptom resolution. CDR1 and CDR2 from the germline V gene are MDHEN and SYDVKM. This CDR3 has 15 residues. V gave up 6 bases and J gave up 4 bases; unmatched junction bases: 9.

The clonotype originates from a woman in her forties or fifties who had recovered from COVID-19. The chain couples TRBV28 to TRBJ2-7; 10 nucleotides match TRBD2. The sequencing input was PBMCs or T cells enriched from blood (not recorded which). The CDR3, as DNA: TGTGCCAGCAGCGAGGCATCGACTAGCGGGTACGAGCAGTACTTC. It specifies CASSEASTSGYEQYF. Based on the CDR3 plus reference TRBV28 and TRBJ2-7, the full variable domain is DVKVTQSSRYLVKRTGEKVFLECVQDMDHENMFWYRQDPGLGLRLIYFSYDVKMKEKGDIPEGYSVSREKKERFSLILESASTNQTSMYLCASSEASTSGYEQYFGPGTRLTVT.